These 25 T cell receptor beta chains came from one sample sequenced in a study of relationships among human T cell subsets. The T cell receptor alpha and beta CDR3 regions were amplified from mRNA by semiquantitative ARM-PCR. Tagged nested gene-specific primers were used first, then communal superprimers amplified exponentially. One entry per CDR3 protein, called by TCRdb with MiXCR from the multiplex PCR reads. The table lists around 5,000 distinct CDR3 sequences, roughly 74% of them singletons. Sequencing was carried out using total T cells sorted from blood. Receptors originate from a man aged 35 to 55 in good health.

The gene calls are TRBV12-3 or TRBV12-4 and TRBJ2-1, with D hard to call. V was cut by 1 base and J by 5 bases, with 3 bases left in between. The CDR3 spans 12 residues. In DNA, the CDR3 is TGTGCCAGCAGTTTAGTTAACAATGAGCAGTTCTTC. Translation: CASSLVNNEQFF.

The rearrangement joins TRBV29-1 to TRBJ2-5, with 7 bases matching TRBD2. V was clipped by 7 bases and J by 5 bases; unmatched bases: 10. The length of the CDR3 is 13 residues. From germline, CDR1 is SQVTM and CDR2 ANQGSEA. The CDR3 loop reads CSAWGLRGETQYF. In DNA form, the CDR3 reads TGCAGCGCATGGGGTTTGCGGGGGGAGACCCAGTACTTC.

The CDR3 here is CAWSDNTEAFF. CDR3 coding DNA: TGTGCCTGGAGTGATAACACTGAAGCTTTCTTT. The rearrangement uses TRBV30 and TRBJ1-1; no definite D call. Trimming took off 1 base at V and 2 bases at J, with 2 bases between the two ends. Germline V gene data show CDR1 as GTSNPN and CDR2 as SVGIG (reference sequence). There are 11 residues in the CDR3. Full variable domain (remainder filled in from reference TRBV30 and TRBJ1-1): SQTIHQWPATLVQPVGSPLSLECTVEGTSNPNLYWYRQAAGRGLQLLFYSVGIGQISSEVPQNLSASRPQDRQFILSSKKLLLSDSGFYLCAWSDNTEAFFGQGTRLTVV.

The CDR3 sequence: CASSEWAEYNEQFF. The CDR3 DNA follows: TGTGCCAGCAGTGAATGGGCAGAGTACAATGAGCAGTTCTTC. V gene TRBV2 combines with J gene TRBJ2-1, with unresolved D. Germline loops: CDR1 SNHLY, CDR2 FYNNEI. The CDR3 consists of 14 residues. Trimming cost V 2 bases and J 4 bases, with 9 bases left between them.

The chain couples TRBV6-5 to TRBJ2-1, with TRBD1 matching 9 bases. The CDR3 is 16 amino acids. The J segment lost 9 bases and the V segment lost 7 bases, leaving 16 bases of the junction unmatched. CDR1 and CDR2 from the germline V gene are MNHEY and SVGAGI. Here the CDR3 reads CASNQAGQGVFAEQFF. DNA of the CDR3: TGTGCCAGCAATCAAGCGGGACAGGGTGTCTTCGCTGAGCAGTTCTTC.

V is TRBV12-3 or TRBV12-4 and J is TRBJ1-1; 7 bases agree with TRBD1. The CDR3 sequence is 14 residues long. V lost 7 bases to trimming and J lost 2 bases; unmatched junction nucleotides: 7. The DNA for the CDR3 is TGTGCCAGCACCAGGGACAGTAGTAACACTGAAGCTTTCTTT. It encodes CASTRDSSNTEAFF.

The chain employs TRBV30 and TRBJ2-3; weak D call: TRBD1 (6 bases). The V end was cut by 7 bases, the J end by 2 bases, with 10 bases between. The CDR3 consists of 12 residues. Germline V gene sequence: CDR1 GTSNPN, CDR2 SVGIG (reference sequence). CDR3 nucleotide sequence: TGTGCCTACAGGGTGTACACAGATACGCAGTATTTT. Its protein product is CAYRVYTDTQYF.

The CDR3 sequence is CSVRGAGQETQYF. The CDR3 DNA sequence: TGCAGCGTCCGGGGTGCCGGTCAAGAGACCCAGTACTTC. The V gene is TRBV29-1, the J gene TRBJ2-5; the D gene is possibly TRBD2 (5 bases). The CDR3 covers 13 residues. Germline assignment: CDR1 SQVTM and CDR2 ANQGSEA. V was shortened by 6 bases and J by 2 bases, with 13 bases between the two germline ends.

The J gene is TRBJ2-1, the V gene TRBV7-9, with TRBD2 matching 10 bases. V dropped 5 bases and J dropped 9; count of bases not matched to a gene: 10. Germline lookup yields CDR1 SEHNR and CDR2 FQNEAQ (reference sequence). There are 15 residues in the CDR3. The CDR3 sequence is CASSMAGTSVTEQFF. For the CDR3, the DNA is TGTGCCAGCAGCATGGCCGGGACTAGCGTTACTGAGCAGTTCTTC.

Here the CDR3 reads CTSSQAPSGPYNEQFF. As DNA, the CDR3 is TGCACCAGCAGCCAAGCCCCTAGCGGACCGTACAATGAGCAGTTCTTC. The rearrangement uses TRBV1 and TRBJ2-1; the D call of TRBD2 is as the table states it, not checked on the DNA. TRBV1 is reported as a pseudogene. The CDR3 extends over 16 amino acids.

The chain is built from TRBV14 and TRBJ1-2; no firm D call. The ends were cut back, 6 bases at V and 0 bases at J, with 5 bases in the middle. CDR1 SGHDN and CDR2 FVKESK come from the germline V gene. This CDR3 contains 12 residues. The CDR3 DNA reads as TGTGCCAGCAGGGGATCTAACTATGGCTACACCTTC. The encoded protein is CASRGSNYGYTF.

In DNA form, the CDR3 reads TGCAGTGCTAACAGGGCGCTGAACACTGAAGCTTTCTTT. Translation: CSANRALNTEAFF. The chain recombines TRBV20-1 with TRBJ1-1, with a weak D call TRBD1 (6 bases). The V gene's germline CDR1 is DFQATT and CDR2 SNEGSKA (reference sequence). Deletions cut 4 bases from V and 0 bases from J, with 9 bases between. The CDR3 is 13 residues long.

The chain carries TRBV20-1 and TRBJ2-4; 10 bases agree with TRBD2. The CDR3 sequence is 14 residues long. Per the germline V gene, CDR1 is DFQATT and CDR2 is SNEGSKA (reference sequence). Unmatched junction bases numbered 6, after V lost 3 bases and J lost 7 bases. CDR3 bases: TGCAGTGCTAGGGGGCTAGCGGGAGTCAACATTCAGTACTTC. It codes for CSARGLAGVNIQYF.

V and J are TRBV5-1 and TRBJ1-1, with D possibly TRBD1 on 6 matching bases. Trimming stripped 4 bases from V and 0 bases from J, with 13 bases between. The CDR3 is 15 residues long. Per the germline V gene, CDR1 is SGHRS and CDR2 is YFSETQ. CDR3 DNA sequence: TGCGCCAGCAGCCACGACAGGAATTTGAACACTGAAGCTTTCTTT. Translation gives CASSHDRNLNTEAFF.

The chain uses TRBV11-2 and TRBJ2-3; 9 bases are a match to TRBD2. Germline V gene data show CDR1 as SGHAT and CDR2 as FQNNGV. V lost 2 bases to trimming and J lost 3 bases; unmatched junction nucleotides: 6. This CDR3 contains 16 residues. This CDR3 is CASSLSSGSKTDTQYF. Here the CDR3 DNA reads TGTGCCAGCAGCTTAAGTAGCGGGAGTAAAACAGATACGCAGTATTTT.

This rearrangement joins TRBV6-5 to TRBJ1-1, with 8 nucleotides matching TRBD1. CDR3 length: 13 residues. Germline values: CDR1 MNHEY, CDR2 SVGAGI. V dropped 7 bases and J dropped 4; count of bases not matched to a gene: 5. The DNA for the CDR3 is TGTGCCAGCACCGGACAGGGAAGCACTGAAGCTTTCTTT. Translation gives CASTGQGSTEAFF.

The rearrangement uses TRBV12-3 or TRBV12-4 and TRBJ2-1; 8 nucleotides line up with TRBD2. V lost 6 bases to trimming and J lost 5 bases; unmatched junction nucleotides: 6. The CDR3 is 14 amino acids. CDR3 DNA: TGTGCCAGCAGAACGGGACTAGATAACAATGAGCAGTTCTTC. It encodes CASRTGLDNNEQFF.

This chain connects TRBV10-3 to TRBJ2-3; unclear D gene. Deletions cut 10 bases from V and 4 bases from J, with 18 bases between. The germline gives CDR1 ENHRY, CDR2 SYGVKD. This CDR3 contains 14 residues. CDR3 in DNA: TGTGCCACCTTAACCCCGCGAGAGGCAGATACGCAGTATTTT. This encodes CATLTPREADTQYF.

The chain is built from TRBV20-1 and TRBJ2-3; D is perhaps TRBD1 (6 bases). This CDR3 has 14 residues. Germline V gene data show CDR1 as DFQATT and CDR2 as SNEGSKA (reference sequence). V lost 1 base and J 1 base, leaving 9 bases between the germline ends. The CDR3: CSARGDTRTDTQYF. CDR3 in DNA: TGCAGTGCTAGAGGGGACACTCGCACAGATACGCAGTATTTT.

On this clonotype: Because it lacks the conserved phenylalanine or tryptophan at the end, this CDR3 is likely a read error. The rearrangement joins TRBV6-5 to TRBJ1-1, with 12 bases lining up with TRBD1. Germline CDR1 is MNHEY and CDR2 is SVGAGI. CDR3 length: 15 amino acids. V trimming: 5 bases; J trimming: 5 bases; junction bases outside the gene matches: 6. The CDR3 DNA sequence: TGTGCCAGCAGTCCCGGGACAGGGGGCCGGACTGAAGCTTTCCTT. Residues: CASSPGTGGRTEAFL.

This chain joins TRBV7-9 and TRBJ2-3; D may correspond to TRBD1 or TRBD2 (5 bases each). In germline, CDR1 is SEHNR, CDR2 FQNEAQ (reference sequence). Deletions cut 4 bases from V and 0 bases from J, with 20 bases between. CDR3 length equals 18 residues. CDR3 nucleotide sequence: TGTGCCAGCAGCTGGGGGATAGGGACGTCCCTTAGCACAGATACGCAGTATTTT. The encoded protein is CASSWGIGTSLSTDTQYF. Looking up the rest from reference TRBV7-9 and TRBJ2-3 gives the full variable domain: DTGVSQNPRHKITKRGQNVTFRCDPISEHNRLYWYRQTLGQGPEFLTYFQNEAQLEKSRLLSDRFSAERPKGSFSTLEIQRTEQGDSAMYLCASSWGIGTSLSTDTQYFGPGTRLTVL.

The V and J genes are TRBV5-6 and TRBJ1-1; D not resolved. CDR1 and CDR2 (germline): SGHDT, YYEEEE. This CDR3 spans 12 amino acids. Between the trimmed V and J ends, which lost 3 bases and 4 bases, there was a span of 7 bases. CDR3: CASSSLLTEAFF. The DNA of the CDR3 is TGTGCCAGCAGCTCTTTGCTCACTGAAGCTTTCTTT.

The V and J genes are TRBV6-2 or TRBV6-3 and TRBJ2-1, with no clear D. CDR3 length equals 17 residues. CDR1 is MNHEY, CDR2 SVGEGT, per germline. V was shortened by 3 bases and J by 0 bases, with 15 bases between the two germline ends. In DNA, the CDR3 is TGTGCCAGCAGTTATCCCCTCCGGTCCAGCTCCTACAATGAGCAGTTCTTC. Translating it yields CASSYPLRSSSYNEQFF.

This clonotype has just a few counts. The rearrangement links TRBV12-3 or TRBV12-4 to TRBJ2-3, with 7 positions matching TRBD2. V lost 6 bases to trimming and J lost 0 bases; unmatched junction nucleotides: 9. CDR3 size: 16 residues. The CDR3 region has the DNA TGTGCCAGCAGCCCCTCTAGCGGACTTAGCACAGATACGCAGTATTTT. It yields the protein CASSPSSGLSTDTQYF.

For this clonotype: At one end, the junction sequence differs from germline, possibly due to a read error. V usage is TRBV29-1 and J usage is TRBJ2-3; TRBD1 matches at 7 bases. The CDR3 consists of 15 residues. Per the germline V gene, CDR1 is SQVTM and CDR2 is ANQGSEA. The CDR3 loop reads CSVEDRVLRTDTQYF. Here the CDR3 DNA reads TGCAGCGTAGAAGACAGGGTATTGCGCACAGATACGCAGTATTTT.